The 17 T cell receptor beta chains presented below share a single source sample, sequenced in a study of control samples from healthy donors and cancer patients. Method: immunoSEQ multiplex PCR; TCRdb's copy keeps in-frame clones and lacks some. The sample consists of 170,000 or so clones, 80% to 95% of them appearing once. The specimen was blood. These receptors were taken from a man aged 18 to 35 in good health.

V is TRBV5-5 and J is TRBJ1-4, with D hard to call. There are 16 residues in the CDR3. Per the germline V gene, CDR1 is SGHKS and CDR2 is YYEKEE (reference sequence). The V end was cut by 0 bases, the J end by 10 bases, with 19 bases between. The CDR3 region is CASSLDGGVGYGKLFF. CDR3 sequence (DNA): TGTGCCAGCAGCTTGGATGGAGGCGTGGGATACGGAAAACTGTTTTTT.

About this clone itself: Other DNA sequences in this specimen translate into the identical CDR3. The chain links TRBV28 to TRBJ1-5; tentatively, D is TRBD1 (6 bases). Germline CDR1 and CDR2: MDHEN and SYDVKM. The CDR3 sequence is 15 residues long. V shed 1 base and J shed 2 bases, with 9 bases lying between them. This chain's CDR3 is CASSLLTGGNQPQHF. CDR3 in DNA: TGTGCCAGCAGTTTATTGACAGGAGGCAATCAGCCCCAGCATTTT.

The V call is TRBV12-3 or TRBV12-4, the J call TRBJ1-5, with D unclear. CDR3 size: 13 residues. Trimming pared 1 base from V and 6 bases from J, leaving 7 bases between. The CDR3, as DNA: TGTGCCAGCAGTTTAGAAGGGTTTCAGCCCCAGCATTTT. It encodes CASSLEGFQPQHF.

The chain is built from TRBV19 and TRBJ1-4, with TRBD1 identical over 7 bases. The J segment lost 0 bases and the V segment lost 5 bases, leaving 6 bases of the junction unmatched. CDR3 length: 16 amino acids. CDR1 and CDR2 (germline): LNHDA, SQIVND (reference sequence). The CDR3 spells CASSPRDSPTNEKLFF. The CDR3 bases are TGTGCCAGTAGTCCCAGGGACAGTCCAACTAATGAAAAACTGTTTTTT.

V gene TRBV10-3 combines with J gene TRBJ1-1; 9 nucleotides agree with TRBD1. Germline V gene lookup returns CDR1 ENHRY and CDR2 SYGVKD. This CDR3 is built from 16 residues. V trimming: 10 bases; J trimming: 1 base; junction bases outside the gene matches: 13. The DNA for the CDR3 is TGTGCCACATTTTCCGGGACAGGGAAAGGGAACACTGAAGCTTTCTTT. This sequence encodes CATFSGTGKGNTEAFF.

The CDR3 reads CAITNDRGGGYTF. In DNA form, the CDR3 reads TGTGCCATCACCAATGACAGGGGTGGTGGCTACACCTTC. The chain recombines TRBV10-3 with TRBJ1-2, with TRBD1 identical over 8 bases. V shed 7 bases, J shed 7 bases, and the junction held 8 bases outside the gene matches. The CDR3 loop spans 13 amino acids. Germline loops: CDR1 ENHRY, CDR2 SYGVKD.

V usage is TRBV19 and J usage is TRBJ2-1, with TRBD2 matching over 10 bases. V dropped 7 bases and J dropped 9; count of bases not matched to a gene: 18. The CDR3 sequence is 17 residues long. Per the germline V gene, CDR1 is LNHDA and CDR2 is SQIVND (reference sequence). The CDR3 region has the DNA TGTGCCAGTAATAGGAAAAGCGGGGGGGCCACTCCGGGTGAGCAGTTCTTC. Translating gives CASNRKSGGATPGEQFF.

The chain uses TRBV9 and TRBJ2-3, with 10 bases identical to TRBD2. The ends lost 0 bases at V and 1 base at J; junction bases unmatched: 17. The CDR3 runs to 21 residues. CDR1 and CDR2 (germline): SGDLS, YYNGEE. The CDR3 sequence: CASSVESNGSGGRNGTDTQYF. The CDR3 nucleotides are TGTGCCAGCAGCGTAGAGAGTAACGGTAGCGGGGGGCGTAACGGCACAGATACGCAGTATTTT.

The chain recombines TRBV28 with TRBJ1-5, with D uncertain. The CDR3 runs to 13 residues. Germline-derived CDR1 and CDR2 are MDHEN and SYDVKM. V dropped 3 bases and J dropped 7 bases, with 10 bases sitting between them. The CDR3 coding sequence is TGTGCCAGCAGTTTCCCCGGGGAACAGCCCCAGCATTTT. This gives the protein CASSFPGEQPQHF.

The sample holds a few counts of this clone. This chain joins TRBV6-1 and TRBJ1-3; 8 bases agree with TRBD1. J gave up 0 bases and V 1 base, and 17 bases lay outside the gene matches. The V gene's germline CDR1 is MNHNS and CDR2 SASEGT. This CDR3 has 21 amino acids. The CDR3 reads CASSEDTRGLSLLSSGNTIYF. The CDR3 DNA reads TGTGCCAGCAGTGAAGACACCAGGGGGCTATCCCTCCTTAGCTCTGGAAACACCATATATTTT.

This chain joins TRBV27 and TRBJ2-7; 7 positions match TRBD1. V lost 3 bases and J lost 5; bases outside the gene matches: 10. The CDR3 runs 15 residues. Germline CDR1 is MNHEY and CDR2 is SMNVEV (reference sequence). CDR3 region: CASSFRGQKAHEQYF. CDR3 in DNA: TGTGCCAGCAGTTTCCGGGGACAGAAAGCTCACGAGCAGTACTTC.

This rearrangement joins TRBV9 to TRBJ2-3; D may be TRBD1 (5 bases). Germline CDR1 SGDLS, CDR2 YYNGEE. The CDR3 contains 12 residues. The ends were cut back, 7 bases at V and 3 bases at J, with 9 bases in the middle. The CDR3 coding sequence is TGTGCCAGCGGGGCGTTTACAGATACGCAGTATTTT. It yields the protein CASGAFTDTQYF.

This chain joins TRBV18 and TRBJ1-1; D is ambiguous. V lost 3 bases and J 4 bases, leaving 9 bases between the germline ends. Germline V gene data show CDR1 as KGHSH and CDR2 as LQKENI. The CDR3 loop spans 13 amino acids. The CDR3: CASSPGITTEAFF. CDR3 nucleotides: TGTGCCAGCTCACCCGGGATTACCACTGAAGCTTTCTTT.

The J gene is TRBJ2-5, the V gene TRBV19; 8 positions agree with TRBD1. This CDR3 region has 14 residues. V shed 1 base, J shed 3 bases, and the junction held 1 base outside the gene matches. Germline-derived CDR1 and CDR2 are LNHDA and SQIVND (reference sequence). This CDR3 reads CASSIGQGKETQYF. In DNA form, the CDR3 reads TGTGCCAGTAGTATAGGACAGGGGAAAGAGACCCAGTACTTC. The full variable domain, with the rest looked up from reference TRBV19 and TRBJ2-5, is DGGITQSPKYLFRKEGQNVTLSCEQNLNHDAMYWYRQDPGQGLRLIYYSQIVNDFQKGDIAEGYSVSREKKESFPLTVTSAQKNPTAFYLCASSIGQGKETQYFGPGTRLLVL.

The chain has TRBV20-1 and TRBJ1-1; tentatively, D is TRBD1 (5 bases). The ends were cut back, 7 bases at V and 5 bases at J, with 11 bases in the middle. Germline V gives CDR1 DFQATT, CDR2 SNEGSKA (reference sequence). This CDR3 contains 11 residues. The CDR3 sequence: CSVYRGTEAFF. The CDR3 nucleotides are TGCAGTGTTTACCGGGGGACTGAAGCTTTCTTT.

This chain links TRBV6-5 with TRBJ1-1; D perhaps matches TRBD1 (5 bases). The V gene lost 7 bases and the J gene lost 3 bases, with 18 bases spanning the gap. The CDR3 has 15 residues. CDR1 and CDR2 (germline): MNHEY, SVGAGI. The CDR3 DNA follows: TGTGCCAGCAAGACAGACCTGCTGAAATACACTGAAGCTTTCTTT. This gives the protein CASKTDLLKYTEAFF.

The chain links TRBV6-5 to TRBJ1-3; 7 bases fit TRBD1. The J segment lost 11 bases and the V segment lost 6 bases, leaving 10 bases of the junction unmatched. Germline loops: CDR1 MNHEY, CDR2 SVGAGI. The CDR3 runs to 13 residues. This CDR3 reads CASRTGQADAIYF. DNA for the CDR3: TGTGCCAGCAGAACTGGACAGGCCGACGCCATATATTTT.